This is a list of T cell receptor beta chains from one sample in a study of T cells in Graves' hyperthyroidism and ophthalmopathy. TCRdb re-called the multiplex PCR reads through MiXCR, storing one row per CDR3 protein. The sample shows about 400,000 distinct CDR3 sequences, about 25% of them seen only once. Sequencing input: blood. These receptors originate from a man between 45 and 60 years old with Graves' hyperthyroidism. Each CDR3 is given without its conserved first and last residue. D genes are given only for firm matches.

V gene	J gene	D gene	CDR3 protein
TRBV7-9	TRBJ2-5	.	ASSLTGPTKETQY
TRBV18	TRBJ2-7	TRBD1	ASSPGRTGQGEQY
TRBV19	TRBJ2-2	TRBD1	ASSIDGTGANTGELF
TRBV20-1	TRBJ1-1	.	SATNQGRRMNTEAF
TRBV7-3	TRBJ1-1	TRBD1	ASSPEPQGALPQKSNTEAF
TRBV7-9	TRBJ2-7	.	ASSHRDKYYEQY
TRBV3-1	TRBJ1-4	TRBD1	ASSLRTGDEKLF
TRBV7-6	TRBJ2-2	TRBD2	ASSLIASGSQTGELF
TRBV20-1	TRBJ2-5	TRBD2	SARGLGLAGGEETQY
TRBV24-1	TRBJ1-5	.	ATNNREGQPQH
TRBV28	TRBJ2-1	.	ASSLTGERNNEQF
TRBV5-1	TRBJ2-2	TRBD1	ASSSKGQANTGELF
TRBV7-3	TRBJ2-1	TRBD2	ASSLTRSGRSYEQF
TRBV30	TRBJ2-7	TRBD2	AWSVSLAGGEQY
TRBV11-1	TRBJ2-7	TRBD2	ASSLSLADYEQY
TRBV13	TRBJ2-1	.	ASSVRGGEQF
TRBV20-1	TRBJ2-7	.	SARDAAGWYEQY
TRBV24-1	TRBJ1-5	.	ATSESRGNQPQH
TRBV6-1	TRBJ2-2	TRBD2	ASITTSGSRSGELF
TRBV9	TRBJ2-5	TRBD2	ASTLDGTSPETQY
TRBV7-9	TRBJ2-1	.	ASSFQHGGEQF
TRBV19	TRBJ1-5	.	ASSLPRARTDYSNQPQH
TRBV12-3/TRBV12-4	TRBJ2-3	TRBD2	ASSWAGTSGRSSTDTQY
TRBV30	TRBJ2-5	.	AWSVHLSREETQY
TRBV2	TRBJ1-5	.	ASNGGGVGQPQH
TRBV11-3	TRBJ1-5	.	ARKLGQNNQPQH
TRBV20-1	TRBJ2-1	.	SARGSDEQF
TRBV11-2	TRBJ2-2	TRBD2	ASSLEAGGPWELF
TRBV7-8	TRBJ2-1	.	ASSLILQDYPYNEQF
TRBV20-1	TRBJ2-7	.	SARRGGGPAYEQY
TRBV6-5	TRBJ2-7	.	ASSDSPYEQY
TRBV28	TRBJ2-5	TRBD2	ATQERGGHETQY
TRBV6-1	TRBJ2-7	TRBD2	ASKSGDYGYEQY
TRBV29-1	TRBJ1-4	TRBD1	SIRGLEEKLF
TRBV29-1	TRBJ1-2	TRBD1	SVEPRDRARYGYT
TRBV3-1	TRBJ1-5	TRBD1	ASSLQGDGQPQH
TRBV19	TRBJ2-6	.	ASSITSSGANVLT
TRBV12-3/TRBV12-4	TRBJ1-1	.	ASRSTQVTEAF
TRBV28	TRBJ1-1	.	ASTRTAYTEAF
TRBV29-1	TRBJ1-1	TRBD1	SVERQGIGNTEAF
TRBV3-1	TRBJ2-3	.	ASSGERYTDTQY
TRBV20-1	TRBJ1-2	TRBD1	SAHLQGAEGGYT
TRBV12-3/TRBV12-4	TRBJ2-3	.	ASSLAAQGDTQY
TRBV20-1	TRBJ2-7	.	SARTGPEQY
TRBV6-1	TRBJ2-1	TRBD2	ASSPSGLAGGTEQF
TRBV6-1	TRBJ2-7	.	ATRNSYEQY
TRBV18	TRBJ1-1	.	ASSPGTEAEAF